This entry is about one T cell receptor (beta chain). No antigen is known for it. A far larger clone differs by one base, so this is likely a read error. The read comes to an end 3 residues before the CDR3 does, leaving the germline J gene to fill in the end. These data come from a study of T cell clonality in common variable immunodeficiency. CVID and control samples used equivalent genomic DNA input. Generated by immunoSEQ multiplex PCR, the TCRdb table keeps only in-frame clones and is missing some. Sampling found more than 8,000 clones, none seen once. The CDR3 has 18 amino acids. CDR1 is MNHNS, CDR2 SASEGT, per germline. V lost 2 bases to trimming and J lost 0 bases, with 17 bases between them. Study-wide findings and caveats: In common variable immunodeficiency, TCR beta chains reportedly carried fewer deletions and N-nucleotide insertions.

The source of this sequence is a human donor with common variable immunodeficiency. Material: peripheral blood mononuclear cells. The rearrangement uses TRBV6-1 and TRBJ1-5; D may be TRBD1 (6 bases). The covered CDR3 bases are TGTGCCAGCAGTGAACAGGCAGGGGCCATCGATAGCAATCAGCCC. It specifies CASSEQAGAIDSNQP. In full, the CDR3 reads CASSEQAGAIDSNQPQHF.